A single sample gave rise to the 25 T cell receptor beta chains below, sequenced in a study of cytomegalovirus exposure and HLA in healthy donors. Sequencing used immunoSEQ multiplex PCR; TCRdb keeps in-frame clones, though not all of them. The sample records about 130,000 clones, roughly 86% being singletons. Specimen: PBMCs. All receptors come from a man aged 25-40 years in good health and CMV-seronegative.

V gene TRBV11-2 combines with J gene TRBJ1-6; 11 nucleotides line up with TRBD1. Germline CDR1 SGHAT, CDR2 FQNNGV. The CDR3 loop spans 15 amino acids. V dropped 0 bases and J dropped 13; count of bases not matched to a gene: 5. The CDR3 sequence: CASSLEGTGGLPLHF. CDR3 DNA: TGTGCCAGCAGCTTAGAAGGGACAGGGGGTCTCCCCCTCCACTTT.

In this sample, this clone turned up a few times. This chain connects TRBV7-6 to TRBJ2-7; D remains ambiguous. CDR3 length: 13 residues. The germline V and J ends were trimmed by 8 bases and 3 bases, with 14 bases remaining between them. The germline CDR1 and CDR2 sequences are SGHVS and FNYEAQ. The CDR3 reads CASALGQNYEQYF. CDR3 nucleotide sequence: TGTGCCAGCGCTCTGGGCCAGAACTACGAGCAGTACTTC.

CDR3 region: CATSGLKGVAYNSPLHF. CDR3 in DNA: TGTGCCACCAGCGGGTTAAAGGGAGTAGCCTATAATTCACCCCTCCACTTT. The chain combines TRBV15 with TRBJ1-6; no clear D gene. The germline V gene has CDR1 LNHNV and CDR2 YYDKDF (reference sequence). The CDR3 runs to 17 residues. V lost 5 bases, J lost 2 bases, and 16 bases lay in between.

This chain connects TRBV19 to TRBJ2-5; 11 bases align to TRBD2. The V gene's germline CDR1 is LNHDA and CDR2 SQIVND (reference sequence). J gave up 5 bases and V 4 bases, and 12 bases lay outside the gene matches. CDR3 length: 17 residues. CDR3 residues: CASSNQLAGGFRETQYF. In nucleotides, the CDR3 is TGTGCCAGTAGTAACCAGCTAGCGGGGGGCTTTCGGGAGACCCAGTACTTC.

The genes are TRBV19 and TRBJ1-6; TRBD1 matches 9 bases. The CDR3 extends over 14 amino acids. Germline V gene sequence: CDR1 LNHDA, CDR2 SQIVND (reference sequence). Trimming took 5 bases from V and 13 from J; bases not matched to a gene: 9. The CDR3 DNA sequence: TGTGCCAGTAGTCTAGGGACAGGGCTCTCTCCCCTCCACTTT. Translation: CASSLGTGLSPLHF. Full variable domain (outside the CDR3, taken from reference TRBV19 and TRBJ1-6): DGGITQSPKYLFRKEGQNVTLSCEQNLNHDAMYWYRQDPGQGLRLIYYSQIVNDFQKGDIAEGYSVSREKKESFPLTVTSAQKNPTAFYLCASSLGTGLSPLHFGNGTRLTVT.

This clone occurred a few times. The chain recombines TRBV18 with TRBJ2-7, with TRBD1 matching 7 bases. The CDR3 runs 15 residues. The J segment lost 5 bases and the V segment lost 5 bases, leaving 12 bases of the junction unmatched. Germline V gene sequence: CDR1 KGHSH, CDR2 LQKENI. The CDR3 here is CASSTAGGRVDEQYF. The CDR3 DNA reads as TGTGCCAGCTCAACGGCAGGGGGAAGGGTCGACGAGCAGTACTTC.

This sequence joins TRBV11-2 and TRBJ1-2; 8 bases are shared with TRBD1. This CDR3 comprises 16 residues. The germline gives CDR1 SGHAT, CDR2 FQNNGV. Unmatched junction bases numbered 9, after V lost 5 bases and J lost 1 base. Written as DNA, the CDR3 is TGTGCCAGCAGCCCAAACCGGGACAGGATTAACTATGGCTACACCTTC. Its translation: CASSPNRDRINYGYTF.

The genes are TRBV28 and TRBJ2-7; TRBD1 aligns across 7 bases. Germline V gene data show CDR1 as MDHEN and CDR2 as SYDVKM. The junction had 8 bases not matched to a gene; V was cut back by 3 bases and J by 6 bases. CDR3 length: 14 amino acids. The CDR3 region is CASSFVRQGVEQYF. CDR3 nucleotides: TGTGCCAGCAGTTTTGTCCGACAGGGCGTCGAGCAGTACTTC.

The chain uses TRBV4-3 and TRBJ1-1; TRBD1 is a possible D gene (5 bases). CDR1 is LGHNA and CDR2 is YSLEER in the germline V gene. The V gene lost 3 bases and the J gene lost 6 bases, with 14 bases spanning the gap. This CDR3 is built from 14 residues. The DNA for the CDR3 is TGCGCCAGCAGCCAGGGAACAGGTAGAGCTGAAGCTTTCTTT. Amino acid sequence: CASSQGTGRAEAFF.

V gene TRBV6-6 combines with J gene TRBJ2-6, with 8 bases lining up with TRBD1. J was trimmed by 2 bases and V by 2 bases; bases with no gene match: 2. The CDR3 is made up of 16 amino acids. Germline V gene data show CDR1 as MNHNY and CDR2 as SVGAGI (reference sequence). The CDR3 DNA reads as TGTGCCAGCAGTTACGGGACAGGTACTGGGGCCAACGTCCTGACTTTC. Protein sequence: CASSYGTGTGANVLTF.

The rearrangement uses TRBV1 and TRBJ2-5; TRBD1, as called in the table, went unchecked against the DNA. TRBV1 has pseudogene status. This CDR3 contains 15 residues. The CDR3 nucleotides read TGCACCAGCAGCCCCGGACAGGGGGCGCGAGAGACCCAGTACTTC. It codes for CTSSPGQGARETQYF.

This chain joins TRBV28 and TRBJ1-6, with 10 nucleotides matching TRBD1. V lost 4 bases, J lost 1 base, and 7 bases stayed unmatched. The CDR3 has 18 residues. Germline CDR1 reads MDHEN; CDR2 reads SYDVKM. In DNA form, the CDR3 reads TGTGCCAGCAGTTCGGGACAGGGGTTTGAGTCCTATAATTCACCCCTCCACTTT. Translation: CASSSGQGFESYNSPLHF. Supplemented by reference TRBV28 and TRBJ1-6, the full variable domain reads DVKVTQSSRYLVKRTGEKVFLECVQDMDHENMFWYRQDPGLGLRLIYFSYDVKMKEKGDIPEGYSVSREKKERFSLILESASTNQTSMYLCASSSGQGFESYNSPLHFGNGTRLTVT.

The J gene is TRBJ2-7, the V gene TRBV27, with 9 bases lining up with TRBD1. Germline-derived CDR1 and CDR2 are MNHEY and SMNVEV (reference sequence). With V trimmed by 5 bases and J by 4 bases, 12 bases remained unmatched. This CDR3 region has 16 residues. DNA for the CDR3: TGTGCCAGCAGTCCTACGGACAGGGGCCGCGTGTACGAGCAGTACTTC. Its translation is CASSPTDRGRVYEQYF.

The V call is TRBV19, the J call TRBJ2-7; 11 bases are shared with TRBD2. CDR1 is LNHDA and CDR2 is SQIVND in the germline V gene (reference sequence). The ends lost 5 bases at V and 0 bases at J; junction bases unmatched: 9. The CDR3 covers 17 residues. Here the CDR3 reads CASSFGSGGDSSYEQYF. In DNA, the CDR3 is TGTGCCAGTAGTTTTGGTAGCGGGGGGGATAGCTCCTACGAGCAGTACTTC.

The sample holds one count of this clone. The rearrangement links TRBV6-4 to TRBJ2-3; D is unclear. The CDR3 has 17 amino acids. Germline CDR1 and CDR2: MRHNA and SNTAGT. The germline V and J ends were trimmed by 1 base and 4 bases, with 18 bases remaining between them. CDR3 amino acids: CASSDFPFTPGSDTQYF. The CDR3 bases are TGTGCCAGCAGTGACTTTCCCTTCACCCCCGGTTCAGATACGCAGTATTTT.

CDR3: CASSPGVPVGEQYF. The CDR3 nucleotides read TGTGCCAGCAGCCCAGGGGTCCCCGTCGGGGAGCAGTACTTC. The V gene is TRBV13, the J gene TRBJ2-7; tentatively, D is TRBD1 (6 bases). This CDR3 spans 14 amino acids. Germline V CDR1 and CDR2: PRHDT, FYEKMQ (reference sequence). V was trimmed by 5 bases and J by 7 bases, leaving 18 bases between them.

V usage is TRBV2 and J usage is TRBJ2-2, with D uncertain. In germline, CDR1 is SNHLY, CDR2 FYNNEI. This CDR3 spans 12 amino acids. V shed 2 bases and J shed 7 bases, with 5 bases lying between them. CDR3 protein: CASSELDGELFF. The CDR3, as DNA: TGTGCCAGCAGTGAACTAGACGGGGAGCTGTTTTTT. Looking up the rest from reference TRBV2 and TRBJ2-2 gives the full variable domain: EPEVTQTPSHQVTQMGQEVILRCVPISNHLYFYWYRQILGQKVEFLVSFYNNEISEKSEIFDDQFSVERPDGSNFTLKIRSTKLEDSAMYFCASSELDGELFFGEGSRLTVL.

The V and J genes are TRBV12-2 and TRBJ2-5; TRBD1, as called in the table, went unchecked against the DNA. TRBV12-2 is an annotated pseudogene. CDR3 length: 16 residues. The CDR3 here is CASRLAGTGGGETQYF. The CDR3 DNA follows: TGTGCAAGTCGCTTAGCCGGGACAGGGGGAGGAGAGACCCAGTACTTC.

V gene TRBV2 combines with J gene TRBJ1-1; D uncertain. Looked up from germline, CDR1 is SNHLY and CDR2 is FYNNEI. The CDR3 is made up of 11 amino acids. The germline V and J ends were trimmed by 10 bases and 3 bases, with 9 bases remaining between them. CDR3 region: CAISDYTEAFF. CDR3 sequence (DNA): TGTGCCATTAGCGATTACACTGAAGCTTTCTTT. Combining the CDR3 with reference TRBV2 and TRBJ1-1 gives the whole variable domain EPEVTQTPSHQVTQMGQEVILRCVPISNHLYFYWYRQILGQKVEFLVSFYNNEISEKSEIFDDQFSVERPDGSNFTLKIRSTKLEDSAMYFCAISDYTEAFFGQGTRLTVV.

In this sample, this clone turned up once. The rearrangement links TRBV7-8 to TRBJ2-1; D is perhaps TRBD1 (6 bases). The ends were cut back, 4 bases at V and 2 bases at J, with 18 bases in the middle. The CDR3 is 17 amino acids. The germline gives CDR1 SGHVS, CDR2 FQNEAQ. Written as DNA, the CDR3 is TGTGCCAGCAGCTCCACAGGGCAGGCCCTACCCTACAATGAGCAGTTCTTC. This encodes CASSSTGQALPYNEQFF.

J is TRBJ1-6 and V is TRBV19; no definite D call. Per the germline V gene, CDR1 is LNHDA and CDR2 is SQIVND (reference sequence). This CDR3 spans 13 amino acids. Deletions cut 6 bases from V and 2 bases from J, with 5 bases between. CDR3 in DNA: TGTGCCAGTAGGGGAGCCTATAATTCACCCCTCCACTTT. Protein sequence: CASRGAYNSPLHF.

The rearrangement joins TRBV5-4 to TRBJ2-5; D remains unclear. Germline lookup yields CDR1 SGHNT and CDR2 YYREEE (reference sequence). The V and J ends lost 1 base and 1 base respectively, with 5 bases between them. The CDR3 totals 13 residues. The CDR3: CASSLRLQETQYF. CDR3 bases: TGTGCCAGCAGCTTGCGTCTCCAAGAGACCCAGTACTTC.

This clone came up once. The chain uses TRBV5-8 and TRBJ2-7; the match to TRBD1 covers 9 bases. Per germline, CDR1 SGHTS and CDR2 YDEGEE. V was clipped by 4 bases and J by 5 bases; unmatched bases: 7. This CDR3 has 14 residues. The CDR3 DNA follows: TGTGCCAGCAGCCAGGGACAGGGTGTTAACGAGCAGTACTTC. It codes for CASSQGQGVNEQYF.

This sequence joins TRBV4-3 and TRBJ1-1, with 9 bases matching TRBD1. From germline, CDR1 is LGHNA and CDR2 YSLEER. The J segment lost 7 bases and the V segment lost 3 bases, leaving 6 bases of the junction unmatched. The CDR3 sequence is 14 residues long. In DNA form, the CDR3 reads TGCGCCAGCAGCCATACAGGGGGCGCTGGTGAAGCTTTCTTT. This encodes CASSHTGGAGEAFF.

The J gene is TRBJ1-5, the V gene TRBV19; TRBD1 aligns across 10 bases. The trim removed 7 bases at V and 7 bases at J, leaving 19 bases unmatched. The CDR3 has 18 amino acids. From germline, CDR1 is LNHDA and CDR2 SQIVND (reference sequence). The CDR3 DNA is TGTGCCAGTACAGTCGGGACAGGGGCTCTCCCTAGAGGGCAGCCCCAGCATTTT. It translates to CASTVGTGALPRGQPQHF.